These T cell receptor beta chains were read from a single sample in a study of persistence of HIV-infected CD4 T cells. For these receptors, no antigen is known. Profiled with immunoSEQ multiplex PCR; TCRdb holds only in-frame clones, not every one. The table has under 35,000 clones, roughly 71% seen once; the top ten hold approximately 1.4%. The sample was CD4+ T cells sorted from PBMCs after approximately 19-hour stimulation, taken from a patient who received antiretroviral therapy. The source of these receptors is an adult man with HIV who was CMV-seropositive. CDR3s include the opening cysteine and the closing phenylalanine or tryptophan. Each record gives: J gene, D gene, clone size, V gene, CDR3 DNA, CDR3 protein. The D gene is left open where the match is weak. The size field is filled for only some rows; it gives once, few, many or a size class.

>TRBJ2-1|TRBD2|-|TRBV3-1/TRBV3-2
TGTGCCAGCAGCCTGCGGGGGGAGCAGTTCTTC
CASSLRGEQFF
>TRBJ1-4|TRBD1|once|TRBV18
TGTGCCAGCTCAACAGGACAGGGGGAAAAACTGTTTTTT
CASSTGQGEKLFF
>TRBJ1-5|TRBD1|-|TRBV9
TGTGCCAGCAGCTTTTCTGGGGGGGGACAGTACAATCAGCCCCAGCATTTT
CASSFSGGGQYNQPQHF
>TRBJ2-3|-|once|TRBV2
TGTGCCAGCAGGCCCCGGCAGGGCAGGGCCGGGGATACGCAGTATTTT
CASRPRQGRAGDTQYF
>TRBJ1-4|-|-|TRBV6-5
TGTGCCAGCGGGACCGCGGCTAATGAAAAACTGTTTTTT
CASGTAANEKLFF
>TRBJ1-5|-|-|TRBV7-9
TGTGCCAGCAGCTTAGAAAGCAATAATCAGCCCCAGCATTTT
CASSLESNNQPQHF
>TRBJ1-6|-|-|TRBV6-5
TGTGCCAGCAGGGCCTACTCAAATTCACCCCTCCACTTT
CASRAYSNSPLHF
>TRBJ2-2|-|-|TRBV6-2/TRBV6-3
TGTGCCAGCCGCCGGAGGGATTCGAACACCGGGGAGCTGTTTTTT
CASRRRDSNTGELFF
>TRBJ2-3|TRBD1|once|TRBV7-8
TGTGCCAGCAGCCGCCGGGACAGGGGCCTCTTAGATACGCAGTATTTT
CASSRRDRGLLDTQYF
>TRBJ1-1|-|-|TRBV27
TGTGCCAGCAGTCAGGGTATTGGGAACGCTGAAGCTTTCTTT
CASSQGIGNAEAFF
>TRBJ2-6|TRBD2|few|TRBV28
TGTGCCAGCAGTTTCCCGGGACTAGCGGGGAACTCTGGGGCCAACGTCCTGACTTTC
CASSFPGLAGNSGANVLTF
>TRBJ1-2|-|-|TRBV5-5
TGTGCCAGCAGCCCGACAGTTCCGGCCTATGGCTACACCTTC
CASSPTVPAYGYTF
>TRBJ2-3|-|-|TRBV9
TGTGCCAGCAGCGTAGGAGGGTTGGGCACAGATACGCAGTATTTT
CASSVGGLGTDTQYF
>TRBJ1-4|TRBD1|few|TRBV29-1
TGCAGCGCCCGGACAGGGAGAGGCGAAAAACTGTTTTTT
CSARTGRGEKLFF
>TRBJ2-1|TRBD2|-|TRBV7-3
TGTGCCAGCAGTTTACTAGCGGGGGGAATCAATGAGCAGTTCTTC
CASSLLAGGINEQFF
>TRBJ2-2|TRBD1|-|TRBV28
TGTGCCAGCAGTTCCCCCGGGACAGGGTCGAACACCGGGGAGCTGTTTTTT
CASSSPGTGSNTGELFF
>TRBJ1-2|-|-|TRBV4-1
TGCGCCAGCAGCTCGCCCGGGGGACGTGGCTACACCTTC
CASSSPGGRGYTF
>TRBJ1-4|-|-|TRBV12-3/TRBV12-4
TGTGCCAGCAGTTCCTCGACAGGTGGAAAACTGTTTTTT
CASSSSTGGKLFF
>TRBJ2-4|-|-|TRBV6-2/TRBV6-3
TGTGCCAGCAGTTCATGGACCCTTCTAGCCAAAAACATTCAGTACTTC
CASSSWTLLAKNIQYF
>TRBJ2-2|-|-|TRBV27
TGTGCCAGCAGTCCACGTGTAAGTCCTGCGAACACCGGGGAGCTGTTTTTT
CASSPRVSPANTGELFF
>TRBJ2-7|TRBD2|-|TRBV2
TGTGCCAGCACTAACTCAGCGGGGGGGCTCTACGAGCAGTACTTC
CASTNSAGGLYEQYF
>TRBJ2-3|-|once|TRBV3-1/TRBV3-2
TGTGCCAGCAGCTCGGACAGTTACACAGATACGCAGTATTTT
CASSSDSYTDTQYF
>TRBJ2-6|-|few|TRBV30
TGTGCCTGGAGTGGATTAAGGGGGACTGGGGCCAACGTCCTGACTTTC
CAWSGLRGTGANVLTF
>TRBJ2-3|TRBD2|-|TRBV24-1
TGTGCCACCAGTGATCCCGGGACTAGCGGGAACACAGATACGCAGTATTTT
CATSDPGTSGNTDTQYF
>TRBJ2-3|TRBD1|medium-sized|TRBV2
TGTGCCAGCAGTGACGAGGGGGCCGGATTCACAGATACGCAGTATTTT
CASSDEGAGFTDTQYF
>TRBJ2-7|-|few|TRBV11-1
TGTGCCAGCAGCTTAGGACAGTTTCCTAACGAGCAGTACTTC
CASSLGQFPNEQYF
>TRBJ1-1|-|-|TRBV19
TGTGCCAGTAGTGAGAACATTGGTGAAGCTTTCTTT
CASSENIGEAFF
>TRBJ1-3|-|-|TRBV6-5
TGTGCCACACACAACAGGTTCTCTGGAAACACCATATATTTT
CATHNRFSGNTIYF
>TRBJ2-3|TRBD1|-|TRBV3-1/TRBV3-2
TGTGCCAGCAGCAGGGACAGGGGAACAGATACGCAGTATTTT
CASSRDRGTDTQYF
>TRBJ1-5|TRBD1|-|TRBV28
TGTGCCAGCAGTTTGTCCGGGACAGTCAATCAGCCCCAGCATTTT
CASSLSGTVNQPQHF
>TRBJ1-3|TRBD1|-|TRBV28
TGTGCCAGCAGTTTATGGGGACAGGGCCCTGGAAACACCATATATTTT
CASSLWGQGPGNTIYF
>TRBJ1-1|-|-|TRBV11-2
TGTGCCTCCGGCGAGGGTAAAAGAGTCACTGAAGCTTTCTTT
CASGEGKRVTEAFF
>TRBJ2-3|TRBD1|-|TRBV5-4
TGTGCCATAGCCCGGGACAGGCGCACAGATACGCAGTATTTT
CAIARDRRTDTQYF
>TRBJ1-1|-|-|TRBV2
TGTGCCAGCAGCCCTACCTTAATGAACACTGAAGCTTTCTTT
CASSPTLMNTEAFF
>TRBJ2-3|TRBD2|-|TRBV7-3
TGTGCCAGCAGCGTTACTAGCGGGGTGGGCGATACGCAGTATTTT
CASSVTSGVGDTQYF
>TRBJ2-7|TRBD2|once|TRBV6-5
TGTGCCAGCAGACGGACTAGCGGGTACGAGCAGTACTTC
CASRRTSGYEQYF
>TRBJ2-7|-|-|TRBV5-1
TGCGCCAGCAGCCCCCGACAGGTGAGCGACGAGCAGTACTTC
CASSPRQVSDEQYF
>TRBJ2-3|-|-|TRBV6-5
TGTGCCAGCAGTACTATCAGGGGAGGATCGGATACGCAGTATTTT
CASSTIRGGSDTQYF
>TRBJ1-6|TRBD1|-|TRBV2
TGTGCCAGCAGGGGACAGTTTAATTCACCCCTCCACTTT
CASRGQFNSPLHF
>TRBJ1-5|TRBD1|few|TRBV7-9
TGTGCCAGCAGCTTTGACAGGGATCAGCCCCAGCATTTT
CASSFDRDQPQHF
>TRBJ1-2|-|-|TRBV4-1
TGCGCCAGCAGCCAAGATTGGGGAGCTCCCGGGGGTGGCTACACCTTC
CASSQDWGAPGGGYTF
>TRBJ2-3|-|few|TRBV27
TGTGCCAGCAGTCCATTTAGCACAGATACGCAGTATTTT
CASSPFSTDTQYF
>TRBJ2-1|-|-|TRBV19
TGTGCCAGTAGTACTACAGGGGGGGGTGAGCAGTTCTTC
CASSTTGGGEQFF